Reported below is one T cell receptor beta chain. Its target is not known. Trimming cost V 0 bases and J 3 bases, with 6 bases left between them. The CDR3 length is 13 residues. Germline V gene data show CDR1 as SGHNT and CDR2 as YYREEE (reference sequence). This sample is drawn from a study of cytomegalovirus exposure and HLA in healthy donors. General study results and limits: Judged likely to be a sequencing artifact was a cluster of highly shared sequence variants. In a later analysis, productive TCRs from donors in an Asian-associated ancestry cluster reportedly carried fewer N-insertions than the cohort mean.

PCR amplification relied on 60 Vbeta primers (plus 13 Jbeta primers). Libraries were prepared by immunoSEQ multiplex PCR; TCRdb keeps only in-frame clonotypes and omits some of them. The sample holds 200,000 or so clones; about 83% are singletons and the top ten take 6%. The chain employs TRBV5-4 and TRBJ2-5; D is ambiguous. The source of this sequence is a woman aged 25-40 years in good health and CMV-seropositive. The sequenced sample was PBMCs. Here the CDR3 DNA reads TGTGCCAGCAGCTTGGACTTAAAAGAGACCCAGTACTTC. Protein: CASSLDLKETQYF.